A selection of T cell receptor beta chains follows, all from one sample in a study of T cell responses to AZD1222 COVID-19 vaccine. Produced via immunoSEQ multiplex PCR; TCRdb's table is partial and in-frame only. Of around 150,000 clones listed, 92% were seen once; the top ten hold about 4%. This specimen was peripheral blood, taken 28 days after the second AZD1222 dose. These receptors all come from an adult who received the AZD1222 COVID-19 vaccine. Each CDR3 is given with its conserved first and last residue. D genes are given only for firm matches. Size values are once, few and many counts, or a class for expanded clones, and some rows have none.

D,J,V,size,CDR3,DNA
-,TRBJ1-4,TRBV4-2,-,CASSQDKNEKLFF,TGTGCCAGCAGCCAAGACAAGAATGAAAAACTGTTTTTT
-,TRBJ1-2,TRBV20-1,-,CSARDRQANTF,TGCAGTGCTAGAGATCGCCAAGCAAACACCTTC
-,TRBJ2-2,TRBV9,-,CASSVRLGYETGELFF,TGTGCCAGCAGCGTCCGTCTGGGGTACGAAACCGGGGAGCTGTTTTTT
-,TRBJ2-3,TRBV20-1,once,CSVASTDTQYF,TGCAGTGTCGCCTCCACAGATACGCAGTATTTT
-,TRBJ2-7,TRBV29-1,-,CSAGPGPREQYF,TGCAGCGCGGGACCCGGACCCCGCGAGCAGTACTTC
-,TRBJ1-1,TRBV4-2,once,CASSRDPGSVEAFF,TGTGCCAGCAGCCGAGACCCCGGGAGTGTTGAAGCTTTCTTT
TRBD1,TRBJ2-2,TRBV3-1/TRBV3-2,-,CASSHRGFGDTGELFF,TGTGCCAGCAGCCACAGGGGGTTCGGGGACACCGGGGAGCTGTTTTTT
-,TRBJ2-1,TRBV24-1,-,CATSDLLGNEQFF,TGTGCCACCAGTGATTTGTTAGGTAATGAGCAGTTCTTC
-,TRBJ1-2,TRBV12-3/TRBV12-4,-,CASSFNPRGGYTF,TGTGCCAGCAGTTTTAACCCCCGGGGAGGCTACACCTTC
-,TRBJ1-6,TRBV7-9,-,CASSLTTGSPLHF,TGTGCCAGCAGCCTCACGACCGGTTCACCCCTCCACTTT
TRBD1,TRBJ1-1,TRBV3-1/TRBV3-2,-,CASSRGQENTEAFF,TGTGCCAGCAGCCGCGGACAGGAGAACACTGAAGCTTTCTTT
-,TRBJ2-2,TRBV6-5,-,CATSEGPTNTGELFF,TGTGCCACTTCCGAGGGGCCGACGAACACCGGGGAGCTGTTTTTT
-,TRBJ2-1,TRBV18,-,CASSPAARDNEQFF,TGTGCCAGCTCACCAGCTGCGCGGGACAATGAGCAGTTCTTC
-,TRBJ2-2,TRBV11-2,-,CASSPTRADTGELFF,TGTGCCAGCAGCCCCACCCGAGCGGACACCGGGGAGCTGTTTTTT
-,TRBJ2-7,TRBV29-1,once,CSVVLGPSYEQYF,TGCAGCGTAGTCCTGGGTCCATCGTACGAGCAGTACTTC
-,TRBJ1-1,TRBV29-1,-,CSAQTGSNTEAFF,TGCAGCGCCCAAACGGGGTCGAACACTGAAGCTTTCTTT
TRBD2,TRBJ2-1,TRBV19,-,CASSSTSASYNEQFF,TGTGCCAGTAGTAGCACTAGCGCGAGCTACAATGAGCAGTTCTTC
TRBD2,TRBJ2-5,TRBV11-2,-,CASSQTGGRLAGVETQYF,TGTGCCAGCAGCCAAACTGGAGGTCGGCTAGCGGGAGTGGAGACCCAGTACTTC
-,TRBJ1-2,TRBV7-9,-,CASSLAGVGDGYTF,TGTGCCAGCAGCTTAGCAGGCGTGGGGGATGGCTACACCTTC
-,TRBJ2-3,TRBV5-4,-,CASSSGQSPSTDTQYF,TGTGCCAGCAGCTCCGGACAGTCCCCTAGCACAGATACGCAGTATTTT
TRBD2,TRBJ2-7,TRBV7-3,-,CASSQMPGTSYHEQYF,TGTGCCAGCAGCCAAATGCCAGGGACTAGCTACCACGAGCAGTACTTC
-,TRBJ1-1,TRBV28,-,CASSLRGYYAEAFF,TGTGCCAGCAGTTTACGGGGGTATTATGCTGAAGCTTTCTTT
TRBD1,TRBJ2-2,TRBV9,-,CASSVVITGGTGELFF,TGTGCCAGCAGCGTAGTTATAACAGGGGGCACCGGGGAGCTGTTTTTT
-,TRBJ1-1,TRBV4-2,-,CASRRQLLGNTEAFF,TGTGCCAGCAGGAGACAGCTCTTAGGGAACACTGAAGCTTTCTTT
-,TRBJ1-5,TRBV7-2,few,CASSGGGQGRFQPQHF,TGTGCCAGCAGCGGGGGAGGGCAGGGCAGGTTCCAGCCCCAGCATTTT
-,TRBJ1-2,TRBV6-2/TRBV6-3,few,CASSYGLPYGYTF,TGTGCCAGCAGTTACGGTCTCCCCTATGGCTACACCTTC
-,TRBJ1-6,TRBV7-6,-,CASRLETSYNSPLHF,TGTGCCAGCCGGTTGGAAACCTCCTATAATTCACCCCTCCACTTT
TRBD2,TRBJ2-3,TRBV7-9,once,CASSSRLALNRDTQYF,TGTGCCAGCAGCTCCAGACTAGCGCTTAATCGGGATACGCAGTATTTT
TRBD2,TRBJ2-1,TRBV7-9,-,CASSLLILAGSDEQFF,TGTGCCAGCAGCCTGCTGATCCTAGCGGGAAGCGATGAGCAGTTCTTC
-,TRBJ2-7,TRBV7-2,-,CASSLPLRGRRIYEQYF,TGTGCCAGCAGCCTCCCTTTACGGGGCAGGCGAATCTACGAGCAGTACTTC
-,TRBJ2-5,TRBV7-2,-,CASQDRNQETQYF,TGTGCCAGCCAGGACAGAAACCAAGAGACCCAGTACTTC
TRBD1,TRBJ1-5,TRBV19,-,CASSDDRVLNQPQHF,TGTGCCAGTAGTGACGACAGGGTCCTTAATCAGCCCCAGCATTTT
TRBD2,TRBJ2-1,TRBV3-1/TRBV3-2,-,CASSHPRTAGKAYNEQFF,TGTGCCAGCAGCCACCCCCGCACAGCGGGGAAGGCCTACAATGAGCAGTTCTTC
-,TRBJ2-1,TRBV5-6,-,CASGQYWDSGTYNEQFF,TGTGCCAGCGGACAGTATTGGGACTCAGGGACCTACAATGAGCAGTTCTTC
TRBD1,TRBJ2-7,TRBV19,-,CASRPGQYYEQYF,TGTGCCAGTAGGCCGGGACAGTACTACGAGCAGTACTTC
TRBD2,TRBJ2-3,TRBV19,-,CASSMGAGNTDTQYF,TGTGCCAGTAGTATGGGAGCGGGGAACACAGATACGCAGTATTTT
-,TRBJ2-7,TRBV7-9,-,CASSLAVASYEQYF,TGTGCCAGCAGCTTAGCGGTAGCCTCCTACGAGCAGTACTTC